The 32 T cell receptor beta chains below come from one sample, sequenced in a study of CD8 T cells in ankylosing spondylitis. MiXCR was run by TCRdb on the 5' RACE reads, yielding one entry per CDR3 protein. The sample shows around 29,000 distinct CDR3 sequences, less than 5.5% of them seen only once. The sequenced sample was blood, either unsorted or a sorted T cell fraction (not recorded which). The source is a female donor with ankylosing spondylitis or in good health (not recorded which).

The V and J genes are TRBV9 and TRBJ2-3; 9 bases fit TRBD1. Germline assignment: CDR1 SGDLS and CDR2 YYNGEE. Trimming took 0 bases from V and 3 from J; bases not matched to a gene: 5. The CDR3 totals 16 residues. The CDR3 here is CASSVGGTGSTDTQYF. In DNA, the CDR3 is TGTGCCAGCAGCGTAGGTGGGACAGGGAGTACAGATACGCAGTATTTT.

The rearrangement uses TRBV9 and TRBJ2-3; D gene unclear. CDR1 is SGDLS, CDR2 YYNGEE, per germline. The length of the CDR3 is 12 residues. V dropped 0 bases and J dropped 8 bases, with 7 bases sitting between them. DNA of the CDR3: TGTGCCAGCAGCGTAGACTTGGGTACGCAGTATTTT. Translation: CASSVDLGTQYF. Drawing the rest from reference TRBV9 and TRBJ2-3, the complete variable domain is DSGVTQTPKHLITATGQRVTLRCSPRSGDLSVYWYQQSLDQGLQFLIQYYNGEERAKGNILERFSAQQFPDLHSELNLSSLELGDSALYFCASSVDLGTQYFGPGTRLTVL.

In this sample, this clonotype turned up many times. The chain has TRBV9 and TRBJ2-1; D ambiguous. V lost 0 bases and J lost 1, with 11 bases in between. CDR3 length: 16 amino acids. Germline V CDR1 and CDR2: SGDLS, YYNGEE. This CDR3 is CASSVGVQASYNEQFF. DNA of the CDR3: TGTGCCAGCAGCGTAGGAGTCCAGGCTTCCTACAATGAGCAGTTCTTC.

The chain joins TRBV9 to TRBJ2-3; D gene uncertain. The germline V gene has CDR1 SGDLS and CDR2 YYNGEE. The CDR3 is 12 residues long. Between the trimmed V and J ends, which lost 7 bases and 0 bases, there was a span of 6 bases. The CDR3 DNA follows: TGTGCCAGCGCCGGAAGCACAGATACGCAGTATTTT. Translation gives CASAGSTDTQYF.

Ten or more counts support this clonotype. The chain couples TRBV9 to TRBJ1-1; 11 bases line up with TRBD1. This CDR3 region has 16 residues. The ends lost 0 bases at V and 5 bases at J; junction bases unmatched: 6. Germline assignment: CDR1 SGDLS and CDR2 YYNGEE. DNA of the CDR3: TGTGCCAGCAGCGTAGAGGGGACAGGGGGAGGTACTGAAGCTTTCTTT. It codes for CASSVEGTGGGTEAFF.

This clonotype was found many times. The rearrangement uses TRBV9 and TRBJ1-4; TRBD1 aligns across 7 bases. The CDR3 is made up of 14 amino acids. The junction had 2 bases not matched to a gene; V was cut back by 3 bases and J by 3 bases. CDR1 and CDR2 from the germline V gene are SGDLS and YYNGEE. The CDR3 region is CASSDGTANEKLFF. The CDR3 coding sequence is TGTGCCAGCAGCGACGGGACAGCTAATGAAAAACTGTTTTTT.

CDR3 amino acids: CASSVGGQPDGYEQYF. The CDR3 DNA follows: TGTGCCAGCAGCGTAGGGGGACAGCCGGATGGCTACGAGCAGTACTTC. The chain links TRBV9 to TRBJ2-7; 7 bases match TRBD1. J lost 3 bases, V lost 0 bases, and 9 bases had no gene match. The CDR3 length is 16 residues. Germline assignment: CDR1 SGDLS and CDR2 YYNGEE.

This clonotype came up many times. The chain couples TRBV9 to TRBJ2-1; D is perhaps TRBD2 (7 bases). The CDR3 runs 16 residues. The V gene lost 4 bases and the J gene lost 4 bases, with 18 bases spanning the gap. Looked up from germline, CDR1 is SGDLS and CDR2 is YYNGEE. This CDR3 reads CASSFLGGAVYNEQFF. The CDR3 nucleotides are TGTGCCAGCAGCTTTCTGGGGGGGGCCGTGTACAATGAGCAGTTCTTC.

This clonotype was detected many times. CDR3 bases: TGTGCCAGCAGCGCACGGGACAGGGCCTACGAGCAGTACTTC. Protein product: CASSARDRAYEQYF. The J gene is TRBJ2-7, the V gene TRBV9; 9 bases are a match to TRBD1. Trimming took 3 bases from V and 2 from J; bases not matched to a gene: 3. The CDR3 is made up of 14 amino acids. Germline V gene lookup returns CDR1 SGDLS and CDR2 YYNGEE.

This clonotype was seen ten or more times. J is TRBJ1-1 and V is TRBV9; D may be TRBD1 (6 bases). V was trimmed by 0 bases and J by 0 bases, leaving 9 bases between them. The CDR3 contains 15 residues. Per germline, CDR1 SGDLS and CDR2 YYNGEE. CDR3 amino acids: CASSVDGGLNTEAFF. The CDR3 bases are TGTGCCAGCAGCGTAGATGGGGGCTTGAACACTGAAGCTTTCTTT.

This clonotype was recorded many times. The chain carries TRBV9 and TRBJ2-1; TRBD1 aligns across 7 bases. Germline assignment: CDR1 SGDLS and CDR2 YYNGEE. V trimming: 4 bases; J trimming: 4 bases; junction bases outside the gene matches: 8. The CDR3 totals 15 residues. CDR3 region: CASSPRDSKYNEQFF. The CDR3 DNA sequence: TGTGCCAGCAGCCCCCGGGACAGCAAATACAATGAGCAGTTCTTC.

This clonotype is termed medium-sized. This chain uses TRBV9 with TRBJ1-3; 7 nucleotides agree with TRBD1. CDR3 length: 15 residues. Germline values: CDR1 SGDLS, CDR2 YYNGEE. Losses at the gene ends were 2 bases for V and 0 bases for J; bases not matched to a gene: 2. The chain's CDR3 is CASSVWDSSGNTIYF. DNA of the CDR3: TGTGCCAGCAGCGTCTGGGACAGCTCTGGAAACACCATATATTTT.

Ten or more counts support this clonotype. The chain employs TRBV9 and TRBJ2-2, with TRBD1 as a possible D gene (6 bases). Per germline, CDR1 SGDLS and CDR2 YYNGEE. Trimming stripped 3 bases from V and 8 bases from J, with 14 bases between. CDR3 length equals 14 residues. Here the CDR3 reads CASSARHREGELFF. In DNA, the CDR3 is TGTGCCAGCAGCGCCCGGCACAGGGAAGGGGAGCTGTTTTTT.

In its sample, this clonotype ranks as medium-sized (0.01 to 0.1%). The gene calls are TRBV9 and TRBJ1-2, with D possibly being TRBD1 (5 bases). CDR1 and CDR2 from the germline V gene are SGDLS and YYNGEE. CDR3 length: 15 amino acids. V lost 0 bases to trimming and J lost 4 bases, with 13 bases between them. The CDR3 bases are TGTGCCAGCAGCGTAGCTGGCAGGGCGAGCTATGGCTACACCTTC. This encodes CASSVAGRASYGYTF.

This clonotype was picked up many times. This chain uses TRBV9 with TRBJ1-5, with a tentative D call TRBD1 (6 bases). Germline-derived CDR1 and CDR2 are SGDLS and YYNGEE. The germline V and J ends were trimmed by 3 bases and 0 bases, with 10 bases remaining between them. This CDR3 has 15 residues. DNA of the CDR3: TGTGCCAGCAGCGCAGGGACAAATAGCAATCAGCCCCAGCATTTT. Translation gives CASSAGTNSNQPQHF.

J is TRBJ2-1 and V is TRBV9; 14 bases align to TRBD2. V was pared by 4 bases and J by 0 bases, with 9 bases of the junction left unmatched. In germline, CDR1 is SGDLS, CDR2 YYNGEE. The CDR3 spans 19 residues. CDR3 region: CASSYGLAGGPSSYNEQFF. The CDR3 nucleotides are TGTGCCAGCAGCTACGGACTAGCGGGAGGACCGTCCTCCTACAATGAGCAGTTCTTC. Using reference TRBV9 and TRBJ2-1 for the parts outside the CDR3, the full variable domain is DSGVTQTPKHLITATGQRVTLRCSPRSGDLSVYWYQQSLDQGLQFLIQYYNGEERAKGNILERFSAQQFPDLHSELNLSSLELGDSALYFCASSYGLAGGPSSYNEQFFGPGTRLTVL.

This clonotype was seen many times. The genes are TRBV9 and TRBJ2-4; TRBD2 aligns across 12 bases. V dropped 4 bases and J dropped 6; count of bases not matched to a gene: 2. From germline, CDR1 is SGDLS and CDR2 YYNGEE. CDR3 length: 14 residues. In nucleotides, the CDR3 is TGTGCCAGCAGCACGGGACTAGCGGGAAACATTCAGTACTTC. Protein: CASSTGLAGNIQYF.

In its sample, this clonotype was seen many times. CDR3 coding DNA: TGTGCCAGCAGCACCCCCGGAGGTGGGACGTCCTCCTATGGCTACACCTTC. It specifies CASSTPGGGTSSYGYTF. The chain is built from TRBV9 and TRBJ1-2; TRBD1 might be the D (5 bases). Trimming removed 4 bases at V and 4 bases at J, with 23 bases between. The CDR3 sequence is 17 residues long. Germline V lookup: CDR1 SGDLS, CDR2 YYNGEE.

This clonotype was detected ten times or more. The chain has TRBV9 and TRBJ2-3; 9 positions match TRBD2. J lost 0 bases, V lost 0 bases, and 8 bases had no gene match. Germline V gene data show CDR1 as SGDLS and CDR2 as YYNGEE. The CDR3 length is 18 residues. This CDR3 reads CASSVGGPSGTSTDTQYF. In DNA, the CDR3 is TGTGCCAGCAGCGTAGGAGGGCCTAGCGGGACTAGCACAGATACGCAGTATTTT.

At least ten counts were recorded for this clonotype. One end of the junction is discordant with germline, which a read error may explain. The chain combines TRBV9 with TRBJ2-3; 12 nucleotides match TRBD1. The CDR3 consists of 16 residues. The germline gives CDR1 SGDLS, CDR2 YYNGEE. CDR3 bases: TGTGCCAGCAGCTCGTGGGGGACAGGGGGCACGGATACGCAGTATTTT. Protein: CASSSWGTGGTDTQYF.

Many counts were recorded for this clonotype. The chain joins TRBV9 to TRBJ2-1; 8 nucleotides match TRBD2. This CDR3 contains 16 residues. V was pared by 3 bases and J by 4 bases, with 9 bases of the junction left unmatched. CDR1 and CDR2 from the germline V gene are SGDLS and YYNGEE. The CDR3 sequence is CASSEAPGLDYNEQFF. For the CDR3, the DNA is TGTGCCAGCAGCGAAGCACCGGGACTAGATTACAATGAGCAGTTCTTC. Full variable domain (remainder filled in from reference TRBV9 and TRBJ2-1): DSGVTQTPKHLITATGQRVTLRCSPRSGDLSVYWYQQSLDQGLQFLIQYYNGEERAKGNILERFSAQQFPDLHSELNLSSLELGDSALYFCASSEAPGLDYNEQFFGPGTRLTVL.

This clonotype was detected ten times or more. The chain combines TRBV9 with TRBJ2-4; D may match TRBD1 or TRBD2 (5 bases each). V was clipped by 5 bases and J by 8 bases, with 20 bases between them. The CDR3 spans 15 residues. Germline V CDR1 and CDR2: SGDLS, YYNGEE. In nucleotides, the CDR3 is TGTGCCAGCAGTCCTGACAGAGGAAAGGGAGACATTCAGTACTTC. This codes for CASSPDRGKGDIQYF.

This clonotype was detected many times. This rearrangement joins TRBV9 to TRBJ2-1; TRBD2 matches at 9 bases. Losses at the gene ends were 1 base for V and 9 bases for J; bases not matched to a gene: 8. Germline CDR1 reads SGDLS; CDR2 reads YYNGEE. CDR3 length: 15 residues. The CDR3 region has the DNA TGTGCCAGCAGCGTAAACCTAGCGGGGCTCGGTGAGCAGTTCTTC. It codes for CASSVNLAGLGEQFF.

This clonotype has ten or more counts. The chain employs TRBV9 and TRBJ2-1; 8 bases map to TRBD1. Germline CDR1 is SGDLS and CDR2 is YYNGEE. V gave up 2 bases and J gave up 8 bases; unmatched junction bases: 15. The CDR3 totals 17 residues. The CDR3 reads CASSVGDRLTTKHEQFF. The CDR3 region has the DNA TGTGCCAGCAGCGTCGGGGACAGGTTAACTACGAAACATGAGCAGTTCTTC.

This clonotype was counted a few times. The chain combines TRBV9 with TRBJ1-1; possibly TRBD1 for D (5 bases). Between the trimmed V and J ends, which lost 0 bases and 7 bases, there was a span of 19 bases. The germline gives CDR1 SGDLS, CDR2 YYNGEE. CDR3 length: 16 amino acids. The CDR3 sequence is CASSVDPSSGRGEAFF. As DNA, the CDR3 is TGTGCCAGCAGCGTAGATCCCTCGTCAGGGAGGGGTGAAGCTTTCTTT.

This clonotype came up many times. V gene TRBV9 combines with J gene TRBJ2-3, with a tentative D call TRBD2 (6 bases). This CDR3 region has 15 residues. The V gene's germline CDR1 is SGDLS and CDR2 YYNGEE. Trimming removed 4 bases from V and 2 bases from J, with 14 bases in between. In DNA, the CDR3 is TGTGCCAGCAGCCCCCAGCGGAGGGACACAGATACGCAGTATTTT. It encodes CASSPQRRDTDTQYF.

This clonotype was picked up many times. This sequence joins TRBV9 and TRBJ2-1, with TRBD2 identical over 12 bases. The CDR3 is made up of 15 amino acids. The V segment lost 4 bases and the J segment 5 bases; nucleotides outside the gene matches: 4. Germline V gene data show CDR1 as SGDLS and CDR2 as YYNGEE. Written as DNA, the CDR3 is TGTGCCAGCAGCACCCGGACTAGCGGGGACAATGAGCAGTTCTTC. Translated, it gives CASSTRTSGDNEQFF. The full variable domain, its missing parts supplied by reference TRBV9 and TRBJ2-1, is DSGVTQTPKHLITATGQRVTLRCSPRSGDLSVYWYQQSLDQGLQFLIQYYNGEERAKGNILERFSAQQFPDLHSELNLSSLELGDSALYFCASSTRTSGDNEQFFGPGTRLTVL.

This clonotype was counted at least ten times. This sequence joins TRBV6-4 and TRBJ2-7, with 11 bases identical to TRBD2. The germline V gene encodes CDR1 MRHNA and CDR2 SNTAGT. The CDR3 has 16 amino acids. The ends lost 3 bases at V and 3 bases at J; junction bases unmatched: 7. DNA of the CDR3: TGTGCCAGCAGTGAATTCACCGGGACTAGCGGCTACGAGCAGTACTTC. Translation gives CASSEFTGTSGYEQYF.

By share, this clonotype counts as medium-sized. The chain combines TRBV9 with TRBJ1-2; D remains unclear. Trimming cost V 0 bases and J 9 bases, with 15 bases left between them. This CDR3 is built from 14 residues. Germline CDR1 and CDR2: SGDLS and YYNGEE. CDR3 DNA: TGTGCCAGCAGCGTAGAACCGTTCAAGCCGAGCTACACCTTC. The encoded protein is CASSVEPFKPSYTF.

In its sample, this clonotype was seen a few times. The chain has TRBV9 and TRBJ2-2; 10 bases map to TRBD2. The CDR3 spans 18 residues. With 4 bases clipped from V and 7 bases from J, the junction kept 16 bases outside the gene matches. Looked up from germline, CDR1 is SGDLS and CDR2 is YYNGEE. The CDR3 spells CASSLSPPLAGVSGELFF. Here the CDR3 DNA reads TGTGCCAGCAGCCTTTCCCCTCCCCTAGCGGGGGTTAGCGGGGAGCTGTTTTTT.

The rearrangement links TRBV9 to TRBJ2-5; D might be TRBD2 (6 bases). With 4 bases removed from V and 5 bases from J, the gap between germline ends came to 15 bases. The CDR3 has 14 residues. Germline lookup yields CDR1 SGDLS and CDR2 YYNGEE. The CDR3 DNA sequence: TGTGCCAGCAGCCGGTATACTAGCTCCGAGACCCAGTACTTC. Protein sequence: CASSRYTSSETQYF.

The V gene is TRBV9, the J gene TRBJ2-1, with 7 bases lining up with TRBD1. The V segment lost 2 bases and the J segment 7 bases; nucleotides outside the gene matches: 9. Per the germline V gene, CDR1 is SGDLS and CDR2 is YYNGEE. The CDR3 has 15 residues. CDR3 loop: CASSVGDSLRNEQFF. The CDR3 nucleotides read TGTGCCAGCAGCGTCGGGGACAGTCTTCGGAATGAGCAGTTCTTC.